The clone carrying this TCR beta chain was detected a few times. The antigen is not known. TCRdb processed the reads anew with MiXCR; each CDR3 protein has one entry. The table records around 900,000 distinct CDR3 sequences, 30% to 40% of them present only once. The data originate from a study of T cell repertoires in cytomegalovirus infection. Overall study results and limits: It was HLA-C-restricted CMV-specific TCR beta clonotypes that dominated the response ex vivo.

Germline CDR1 and CDR2: MNHEY and SMNVEV (reference sequence). V was clipped by 4 bases and J by 9 bases, with 10 bases between them. The CDR3 contains 12 residues. The rearrangement links TRBV27 to TRBJ2-1; D not certain. The sequencing here drew on cultured CD8+ T cells from PBMCs, taken from culture after CMV antigen stimulation. The clonotype originates from a human donor in good health (CMV status not recorded). Some clones in this sample may be carry-over from other donors' samples. In DNA form, the CDR3 reads TGTGCCAGCAGTTCCCTCGGGTTTGAGCAGTTCTTC. Its protein is CASSSLGFEQFF.